These 5 T cell receptor beta chains were all obtained from the same sample, sequenced in a study of cytomegalovirus exposure and HLA in healthy donors. Primers: 60 Vbeta forward and 13 Jbeta reverse. Some clones are missing from TCRdb's copy, which holds only in-frame ones; the method was immunoSEQ multiplex PCR. The table has 150,000 to 180,000 clones, approximately 80% seen once. Sequencing was done on a sample of PBMCs. These receptors all stem from a man younger than 40 in good health and CMV-seropositive.

The chain is built from TRBV7-2 and TRBJ2-5, with 7 bases matching TRBD1. V gave up 4 bases and J gave up 1 base; unmatched junction bases: 15. Per the germline V gene, CDR1 is SGHTA and CDR2 is FQGNSA. The CDR3 spans 18 residues. The CDR3 here is CASSSILTGTATQETQYF. CDR3 coding DNA: TGTGCCAGCAGCTCTATACTGACCGGGACAGCCACCCAAGAGACCCAGTACTTC.

V usage is TRBV10-1 and J usage is TRBJ2-3; 7 bases map to TRBD2. The CDR3 totals 13 residues. V was pared by 5 bases and J by 8 bases, with 7 bases of the junction left unmatched. Germline V CDR1 and CDR2: WNHNN, SYGVQD (reference sequence). The chain's CDR3 is CASSPASGLTQYF. The CDR3 DNA reads TGCGCCAGCAGTCCGGCTAGCGGACTTACGCAGTATTTT.

This chain uses TRBV29-1 with TRBJ2-2, with D possibly matching TRBD1 (5 bases). CDR3 length equals 15 residues. Germline V gives CDR1 SQVTM, CDR2 ANQGSEA. V was cut by 0 bases and J by 1 base, with 9 bases left in between. CDR3 region: CSVEDPDKNTGELFF. The DNA for the CDR3 is TGCAGCGTTGAAGACCCGGACAAGAACACCGGGGAGCTGTTTTTT.

V usage is TRBV4-2 and J usage is TRBJ2-5, with TRBD2 matching over 12 bases. The J call may be faulty, since TRBJ2-7 better matches the DNA end. The CDR3 is made up of 15 amino acids. Germline V gives CDR1 LGHNA, CDR2 YNFKEQ. Here the CDR3 DNA reads TGTGCCAGCAGCCATCTAGCGGGAGGGCCTCGCGAGCAGTACTTC. Protein sequence: CASSHLAGGPREQYF.

The V gene is TRBV5-1, the J gene TRBJ2-1; D might be TRBD2 (6 bases). The ends were cut back, 0 bases at V and 7 bases at J, with 11 bases in the middle. Germline V gives CDR1 SGHRS, CDR2 YFSETQ. This CDR3 contains 14 residues. CDR3: CASSLVEGKNEQFF. CDR3 sequence (DNA): TGCGCCAGCAGCTTGGTGGAGGGGAAAAATGAGCAGTTCTTC. The variable domain in full, completed from reference TRBV5-1 and TRBJ2-1, reads KAGVTQTPRYLIKTRGQQVTLSCSPISGHRSVSWYQQTPGQGLQFLFEYFSETQRNKGNFPGRFSGRQFSNSRSEMNVSTLELGDSALYLCASSLVEGKNEQFFGPGTRLTVL.